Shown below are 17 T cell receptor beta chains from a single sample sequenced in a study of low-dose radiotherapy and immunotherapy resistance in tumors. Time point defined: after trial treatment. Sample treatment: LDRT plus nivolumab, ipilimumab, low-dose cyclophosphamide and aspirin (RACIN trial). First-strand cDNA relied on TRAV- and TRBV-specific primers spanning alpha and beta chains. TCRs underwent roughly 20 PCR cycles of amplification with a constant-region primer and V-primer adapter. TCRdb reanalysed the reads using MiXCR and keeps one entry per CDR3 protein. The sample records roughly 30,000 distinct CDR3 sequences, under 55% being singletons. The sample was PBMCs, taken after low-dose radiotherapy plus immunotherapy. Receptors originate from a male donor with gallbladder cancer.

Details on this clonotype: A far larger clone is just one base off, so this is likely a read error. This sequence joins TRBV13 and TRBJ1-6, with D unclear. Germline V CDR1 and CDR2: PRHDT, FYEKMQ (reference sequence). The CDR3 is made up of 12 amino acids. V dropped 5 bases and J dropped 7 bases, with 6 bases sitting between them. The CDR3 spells CASSRINSPLHF. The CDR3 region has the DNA TGTGCCAGCAGCAGGATCAATTCACCCCTCCACTTT.

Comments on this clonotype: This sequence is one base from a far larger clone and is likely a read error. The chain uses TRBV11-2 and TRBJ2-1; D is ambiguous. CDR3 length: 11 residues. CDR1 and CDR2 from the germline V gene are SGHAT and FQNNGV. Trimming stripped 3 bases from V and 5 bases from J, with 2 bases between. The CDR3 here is CASSLDNEQFF. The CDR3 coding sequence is TGTGCCAGCAGCTTGGACAATGAGCAGTTCTTC.

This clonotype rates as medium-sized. CDR3 in DNA: TGCGCCAGCAGTACGGGGGGCGGAGATACGCAGTATTTT. This codes for CASSTGGGDTQYF. The chain joins TRBV10-2 to TRBJ2-3; D possibly corresponds to TRBD2 (7 bases). Germline-derived CDR1 and CDR2 are WSHSY and SAAADI. The V end was cut by 5 bases, the J end by 5 bases, with 11 bases between. This CDR3 region has 13 residues.

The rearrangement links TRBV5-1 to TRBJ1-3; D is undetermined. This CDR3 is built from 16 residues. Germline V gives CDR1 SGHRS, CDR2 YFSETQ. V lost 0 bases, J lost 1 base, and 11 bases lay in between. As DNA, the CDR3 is TGCGCCAGCAGCTTGGCGTGGTTGGAGTCTGGAAACACCATATATTTT. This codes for CASSLAWLESGNTIYF.

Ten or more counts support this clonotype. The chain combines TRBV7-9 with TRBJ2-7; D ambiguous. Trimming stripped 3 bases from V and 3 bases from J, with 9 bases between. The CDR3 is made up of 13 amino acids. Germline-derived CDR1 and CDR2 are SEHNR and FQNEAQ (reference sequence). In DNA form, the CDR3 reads TGTGCCAGCAGCTTGGACGGTGACTACGAGCAGTACTTC. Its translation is CASSLDGDYEQYF.

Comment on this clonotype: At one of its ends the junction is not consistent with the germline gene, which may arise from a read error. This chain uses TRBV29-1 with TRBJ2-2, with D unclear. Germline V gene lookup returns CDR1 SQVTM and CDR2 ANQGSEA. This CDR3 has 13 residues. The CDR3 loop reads CSAYSRGTGELFF. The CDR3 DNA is TGCAGCGCCTACTCTAGAGGCACCGGAGAGCTGTTTTTT.

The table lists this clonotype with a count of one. The CDR3 here is CASSLAQGGTDTQYF. The DNA of the CDR3 is TGTGCCAGTAGTCTGGCACAGGGGGGCACAGATACGCAGTATTTT. The chain recombines TRBV6-2 or TRBV6-3 with TRBJ2-3; TRBD1 matches 8 bases. Germline V gene data show CDR1 as MNHEY and CDR2 as SVGEGT. The CDR3 is made up of 15 amino acids. J lost 1 base, V lost 9 bases, and 9 bases had no gene match.

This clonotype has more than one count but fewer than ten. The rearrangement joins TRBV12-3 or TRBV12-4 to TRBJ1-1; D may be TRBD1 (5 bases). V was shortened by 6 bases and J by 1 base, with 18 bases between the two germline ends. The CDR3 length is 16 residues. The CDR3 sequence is CASSKTGRTSNTEAFF. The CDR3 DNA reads TGTGCCAGCAGCAAAACCGGACGGACATCGAACACTGAAGCTTTCTTT.

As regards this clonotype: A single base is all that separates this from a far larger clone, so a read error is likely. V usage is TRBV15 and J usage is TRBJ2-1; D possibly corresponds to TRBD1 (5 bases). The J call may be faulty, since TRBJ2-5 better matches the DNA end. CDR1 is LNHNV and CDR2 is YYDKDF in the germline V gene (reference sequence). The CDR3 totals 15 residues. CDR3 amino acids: CATSREVDRRETQYF. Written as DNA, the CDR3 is TGTGCCACCAGCAGAGAGGTCGACAGACGAGAGACCCAGTACTTC.

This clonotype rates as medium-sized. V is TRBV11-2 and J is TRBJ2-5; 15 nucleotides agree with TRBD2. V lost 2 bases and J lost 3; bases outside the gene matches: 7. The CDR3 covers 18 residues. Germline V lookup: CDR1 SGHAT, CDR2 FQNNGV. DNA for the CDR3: TGTGCCAGCAGCTTATGGACTAGCGGGAGGGCCTCGGAAGAGACCCAGTACTTC. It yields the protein CASSLWTSGRASEETQYF.

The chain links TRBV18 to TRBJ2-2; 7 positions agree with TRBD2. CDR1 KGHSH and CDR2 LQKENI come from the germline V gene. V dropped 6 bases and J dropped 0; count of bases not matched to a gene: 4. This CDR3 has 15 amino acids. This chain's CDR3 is CASSPGLSNTGELFF. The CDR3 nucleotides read TGTGCCAGCTCGCCGGGACTATCGAACACCGGGGAGCTGTTTTTT.

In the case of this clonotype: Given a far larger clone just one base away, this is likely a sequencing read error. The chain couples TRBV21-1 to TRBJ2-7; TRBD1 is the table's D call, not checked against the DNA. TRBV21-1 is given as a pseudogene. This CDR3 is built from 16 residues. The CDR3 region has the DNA TGTGCCAGCAGCGGCCGAGCAGGCAGCGCCTACAATGAGCAGTACTTC. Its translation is CASSGRAGSAYNEQYF.

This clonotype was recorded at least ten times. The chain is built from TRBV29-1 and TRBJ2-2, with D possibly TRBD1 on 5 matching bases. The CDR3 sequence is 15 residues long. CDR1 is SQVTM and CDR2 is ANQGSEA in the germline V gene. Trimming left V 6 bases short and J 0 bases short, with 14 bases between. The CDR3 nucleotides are TGCAGCGTGGGGCCGCGGAGCGCGAACACCGGGGAGCTGTTTTTT. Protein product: CSVGPRSANTGELFF.

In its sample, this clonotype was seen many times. The CDR3 reads CASTPREGSYNEQFF. The CDR3, as DNA: TGTGCCAGCACCCCCAGGGAAGGGTCCTACAATGAGCAGTTCTTC. This chain uses TRBV9 with TRBJ2-1, with D tentatively TRBD1 (5 bases). The V end was cut by 6 bases, the J end by 1 base, with 14 bases between. Germline V lookup: CDR1 SGDLS, CDR2 YYNGEE. This CDR3 contains 15 residues.

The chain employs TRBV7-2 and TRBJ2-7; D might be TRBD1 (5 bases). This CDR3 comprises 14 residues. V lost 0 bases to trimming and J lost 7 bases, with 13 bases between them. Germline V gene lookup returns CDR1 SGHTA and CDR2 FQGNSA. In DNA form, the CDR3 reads TGTGCCAGCAGCTTAGCACGCAGGGATGGTGAGCAGTACTTC. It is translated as CASSLARRDGEQYF. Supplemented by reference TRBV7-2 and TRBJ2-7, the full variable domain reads GAGVSQSPSNKVTEKGKDVELRCDPISGHTALYWYRQSLGQGLEFLIYFQGNSAPDKSGLPSDRFSAERTGGSVSTLTIQRTQQEDSAVYLCASSLARRDGEQYFGPGTRLTVT.

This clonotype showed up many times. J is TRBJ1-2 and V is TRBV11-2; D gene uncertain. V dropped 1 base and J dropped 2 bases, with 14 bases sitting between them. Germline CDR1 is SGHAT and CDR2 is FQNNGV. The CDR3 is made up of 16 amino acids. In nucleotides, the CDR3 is TGTGCCAGCAGCTTAGTGAATGGTGGCAGGAACTATGGCTACACCTTC. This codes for CASSLVNGGRNYGYTF.

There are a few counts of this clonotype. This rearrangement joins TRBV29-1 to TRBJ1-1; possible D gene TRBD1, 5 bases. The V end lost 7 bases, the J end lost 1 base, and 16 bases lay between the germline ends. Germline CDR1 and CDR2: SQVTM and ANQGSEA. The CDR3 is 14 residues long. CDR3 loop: CSATQGLTNTEAFF. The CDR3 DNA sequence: TGCAGCGCCACTCAGGGTCTGACGAACACTGAAGCTTTCTTT.